This T cell receptor beta chain emerged from a study of blood T cell repertoires in COVID-19. Authors' data handling: Amplification with reference gene primers provided the estimates of nucleated cell counts. Using immunoSEQ multiplex PCR, the repertoire was profiled, and TCRdb retains in-frame clones only, with some absent. That table gives V, J and clone size, and the DNA gave D and trimming. The sample holds over 150,000 clones, around 78% seen once. V gave up 6 bases and J gave up 5 bases, with 23 bases separating them. CDR1 and CDR2 (germline): SGHRS, YFSETQ. CDR3 size: 16 residues. The source is a man older than 75 with acute or convalescent COVID-19. The genes are TRBV5-1 and TRBJ2-5, with a possible D match to TRBD2 (6 bases). The specimen was peripheral blood. The DNA for the CDR3 is TGCGCCAGCACCGTGGCGGGGCTAACAACTGGTGAGACCCAGTACTTC. Amino acid sequence: CASTVAGLTTGETQYF.